A selection of T cell receptor beta chains follows, all from one sample in a study of blood T cell repertoires in COVID-19. The table came from immunoSEQ multiplex PCR; TCRdb's copy has only in-frame clones and leaves some out. This table holds 250,000 to 300,000 clones, approximately 87% found once. Sequencing input: peripheral blood. The receptors come from a woman in her thirties or forties who had recovered from COVID-19. Each CDR3 is given with its conserved first and last residue. A D gene is named only where the DNA matches it firmly. A clone size is listed for some rows: how often the clone was seen (once, few, many), or a class if it is expanded.

D: -; length: 14; size: -; J: TRBJ1-2; V: TRBV6-1; CDR3: CASSEGTRIYGYTF; DNA: TGTGCCAGCAGTGAGGGCACACGGATCTATGGCTACACCTTC
D: -; length: 16; size: -; J: TRBJ1-2; V: TRBV4-2; CDR3: CASSQDRAGGNYGYTF; DNA: TGTGCCAGCAGCCAAGATCGCGCGGGAGGAAACTATGGCTACACCTTC
D: -; length: 15; size: few; J: TRBJ1-3; V: TRBV7-9; CDR3: CASGALQGVGNTIYF; DNA: TGTGCCAGTGGGGCCTTACAGGGAGTTGGAAACACCATATATTTT
D: -; length: 14; size: -; J: TRBJ2-3; V: TRBV5-8; CDR3: CASSFVAGRDTQYF; DNA: TGTGCCAGCAGCTTCGTCGCAGGGCGCGATACGCAGTATTTT
D: TRBD2; length: 16; size: -; J: TRBJ2-5; V: TRBV2; CDR3: CASSPGLAGGQETQYF; DNA: TGTGCCAGCAGCCCGGGACTAGCGGGGGGACAAGAGACCCAGTACTTC
D: TRBD2; length: 13; size: -; J: TRBJ2-1; V: TRBV2; CDR3: CASSGLAGAEQFF; DNA: TGTGCCAGCAGCGGACTAGCGGGGGCGGAGCAGTTCTTC
D: TRBD1; length: 13; size: -; J: TRBJ1-1; V: TRBV4-3; CDR3: CASSYAGGGEAFF; DNA: TGCGCCAGCAGCTATGCAGGGGGCGGTGAAGCTTTCTTT
D: TRBD1; length: 15; size: -; J: TRBJ1-5; V: TRBV2; CDR3: CASSGSHAGGQPQHF; DNA: TGTGCCAGCAGTGGGTCCCATGCAGGGGGTCAGCCCCAGCATTTT
D: TRBD1; length: 14; size: -; J: TRBJ2-2; V: TRBV25-1; CDR3: CASSGQGATGELFF; DNA: TGTGCCAGCAGTGGGCAGGGGGCGACCGGGGAGCTGTTTTTT
D: -; length: 11; size: -; J: TRBJ1-4; V: TRBV6-5; CDR3: CASGGGEKLFF; DNA: TGTGCCAGCGGAGGAGGCGAAAAACTGTTTTTT
D: TRBD1; length: 13; size: -; J: TRBJ1-2; V: TRBV29-1; CDR3: CSVDGQGADGYTF; DNA: TGCAGCGTTGACGGGCAGGGGGCGGATGGCTACACCTTC
D: -; length: 16; size: -; J: TRBJ2-3; V: TRBV5-1; CDR3: CASSLGQFLSTDTQYF; DNA: TGCGCCAGCAGCTTGGGACAGTTTTTATCTACAGATACGCAGTATTTT
D: TRBD1; length: 15; size: -; J: TRBJ1-4; V: TRBV7-6; CDR3: CASSLWTGEDEKLFF; DNA: TGTGCCAGCAGCTTATGGACAGGCGAGGATGAAAAACTGTTTTTT
D: TRBD1; length: 11; size: -; J: TRBJ1-5; V: TRBV20-1; CDR3: CSAGQGATQHF; DNA: TGCAGTGCAGGACAGGGGGCGACCCAGCATTTT
D: TRBD2; length: 16; size: few; J: TRBJ2-1; V: TRBV5-1; CDR3: CASSPLSGGPYNEQFF; DNA: TGCGCCAGCAGCCCACTTAGCGGGGGGCCCTACAATGAGCAGTTCTTC
D: TRBD1; length: 16; size: -; J: TRBJ1-2; V: TRBV6-5; CDR3: CASSSDRTGGIYGYTF; DNA: TGTGCCAGCAGTTCTGACCGTACAGGGGGCATATATGGCTACACCTTC
D: TRBD1; length: 16; size: -; J: TRBJ1-6; V: TRBV18; CDR3: CASSLRGQDNNSPLHF; DNA: TGTGCCAGCTCACTCAGAGGACAGGATAATAATTCACCCCTCCACTTT
D: -; length: 12; size: -; J: TRBJ1-3; V: TRBV12-3/TRBV12-4; CDR3: CASTRGGNTIYF; DNA: TGTGCCAGCACCAGAGGGGGAAACACCATATATTTT
D: TRBD1; length: 14; size: -; J: TRBJ1-3; V: TRBV2; CDR3: CASSGDSSGNTIYF; DNA: TGTGCCAGCAGCGGGGACAGCTCTGGAAACACCATATATTTT
D: -; length: 12; size: -; J: TRBJ2-3; V: TRBV5-1; CDR3: CASSLGADTQYF; DNA: TGCGCCAGCAGTTTGGGGGCGGATACGCAGTATTTT
D: -; length: 15; size: once; J: TRBJ1-5; V: TRBV6-5; CDR3: CASSYSGESNQPQHF; DNA: TGTGCCAGCAGTTACTCAGGGGAAAGCAATCAGCCCCAGCATTTT
D: TRBD1; length: 14; size: -; J: TRBJ1-6; V: TRBV5-1; CDR3: CASSSGQGDSPLHF; DNA: TGCGCCAGCAGCTCGGGACAGGGGGACTCACCCCTCCACTTT
D: -; length: 13; size: -; J: TRBJ2-5; V: TRBV30; CDR3: CAWSGLSQETQYF; DNA: TGTGCCTGGAGTGGACTCTCCCAAGAGACCCAGTACTTC
D: -; length: 14; size: -; J: TRBJ1-5; V: TRBV9; CDR3: CASSVDIYTQPQHF; DNA: TGTGCCAGCAGCGTAGATATATACACCCAGCCCCAGCATTTT
D: -; length: 13; size: once; J: TRBJ1-2; V: TRBV14; CDR3: CASSAGLRNGYTF; DNA: TGTGCCAGCAGCGCGGGACTTAGGAATGGCTACACCTTC
D: -; length: 16; size: -; J: TRBJ1-2; V: TRBV9; CDR3: CASSVTQEERDHGYTF; DNA: TGTGCCAGCAGCGTTACACAGGAAGAAAGAGATCATGGCTACACCTTC
D: TRBD2; length: 16; size: -; J: TRBJ2-5; V: TRBV5-1; CDR3: CASSLVGAGGGETQYF; DNA: TGCGCCAGCAGCTTGGTCGGCGCGGGGGGAGGTGAGACCCAGTACTTC
D: -; length: 13; size: once; J: TRBJ1-1; V: TRBV6-5; CDR3: CATHKGANTEAFF; DNA: TGTGCCACCCATAAGGGAGCGAACACTGAAGCTTTCTTT
D: TRBD2; length: 18; size: -; J: TRBJ2-3; V: TRBV24-1; CDR3: CATSDTGRAGFSTDTQYF; DNA: TGTGCCACCAGTGACACCGGTCGAGCGGGGTTTAGCACAGATACGCAGTATTTT
D: TRBD2; length: 17; size: -; J: TRBJ2-1; V: TRBV12-5; CDR3: CASGLALGGGPPNEQFF; DNA: TGTGCTAGTGGTTTGGCCCTAGGCGGGGGGCCTCCCAATGAGCAGTTCTTC
D: -; length: 14; size: -; J: TRBJ2-3; V: TRBV3-1/TRBV3-2; CDR3: CASSQQPITDTQYF; DNA: TGTGCCAGCAGCCAACAACCTATCACAGATACGCAGTATTTT
D: -; length: 12; size: -; J: TRBJ2-3; V: TRBV5-4; CDR3: CASRSRGDTQYF; DNA: TGTGCCAGCAGGTCGAGGGGGGATACGCAGTATTTT
D: -; length: 16; size: -; J: TRBJ1-1; V: TRBV25-1; CDR3: CASSRTGFRVNTEAFF; DNA: TGTGCCAGCAGTCGAACAGGGTTTAGGGTGAACACTGAAGCTTTCTTT
D: -; length: 15; size: -; J: TRBJ2-7; V: TRBV6-2/TRBV6-3; CDR3: CASSYGGPGGREQYF; DNA: TGTGCCAGCAGTTATGGGGGTCCGGGGGGCCGCGAGCAGTACTTC